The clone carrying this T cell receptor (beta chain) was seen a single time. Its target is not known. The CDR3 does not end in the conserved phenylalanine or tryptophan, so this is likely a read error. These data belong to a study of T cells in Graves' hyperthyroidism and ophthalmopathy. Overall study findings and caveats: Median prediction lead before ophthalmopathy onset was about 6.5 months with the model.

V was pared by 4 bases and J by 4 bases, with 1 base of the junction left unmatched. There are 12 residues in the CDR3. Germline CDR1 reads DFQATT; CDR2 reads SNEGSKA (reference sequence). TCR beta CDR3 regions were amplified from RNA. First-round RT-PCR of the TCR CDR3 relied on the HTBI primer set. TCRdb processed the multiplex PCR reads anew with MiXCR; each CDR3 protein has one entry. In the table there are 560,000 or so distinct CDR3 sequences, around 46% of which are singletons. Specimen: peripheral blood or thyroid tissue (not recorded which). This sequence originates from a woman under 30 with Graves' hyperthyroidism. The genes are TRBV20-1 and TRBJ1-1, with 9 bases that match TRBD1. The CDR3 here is CSAMDRGTEAFL. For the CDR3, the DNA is TGCAGTGCTATGGACAGGGGCACTGAAGCTTTCCTT.